This T cell receptor (beta chain) was retrieved from a study of CD8 T cells in Susac syndrome. Study information: Blood was drawn from patients with Susac syndrome. At that point, they were therapy-naive, on corticosteroids, or on intravenous immunoglobulin alone.

Germline CDR1 and CDR2: SGHTA and FQGTGA. Between the trimmed V and J ends, which lost 4 bases and 3 bases, there was a span of 20 bases. There are 17 residues in the CDR3. Random hexamers were used to reverse transcribe 0.5 to 1 ug of RNA. A single record per CDR3 protein comes from TCRdb applying MiXCR to the immunoSEQ multiplex PCR reads. Of tens of thousands of distinct CDR3 sequences in the sample, roughly 96% were seen once. The TCR was taken from a human donor with Susac syndrome. The sample was CD8+ T cells from PBMCs. V is TRBV7-3 and J is TRBJ2-3; no clear D gene. In DNA, the CDR3 is TGTGCCAGCAGCTCTTCCCCACGTGGGCCATCAACAGATACGCAGTATTTT. It encodes CASSSSPRGPSTDTQYF.